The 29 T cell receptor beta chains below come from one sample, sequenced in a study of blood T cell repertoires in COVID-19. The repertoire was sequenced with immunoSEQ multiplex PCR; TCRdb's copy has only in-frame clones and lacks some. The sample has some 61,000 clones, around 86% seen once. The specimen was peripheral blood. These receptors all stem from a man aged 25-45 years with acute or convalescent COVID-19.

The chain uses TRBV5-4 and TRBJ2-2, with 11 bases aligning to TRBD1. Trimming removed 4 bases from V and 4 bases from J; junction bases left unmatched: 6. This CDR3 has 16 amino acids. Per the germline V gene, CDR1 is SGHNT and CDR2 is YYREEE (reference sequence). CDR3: CASSPGGTGGTGELFF. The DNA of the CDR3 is TGTGCCAGCAGCCCTGGTGGGACAGGGGGCACCGGGGAGCTGTTTTTT.

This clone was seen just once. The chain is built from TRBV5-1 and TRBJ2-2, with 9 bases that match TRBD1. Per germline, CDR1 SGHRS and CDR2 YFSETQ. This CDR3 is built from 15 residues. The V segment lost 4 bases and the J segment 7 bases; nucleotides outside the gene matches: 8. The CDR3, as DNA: TGCGCCAGCAGCCCGCCGGGACAGGGCGGCGGGGAGCTGTTTTTT. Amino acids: CASSPPGQGGGELFF.

CDR3 sequence (DNA): TGTGCCAGCAGCCCCGCGGTGCTAGCGATGTACGAGCAGTACTTC. Residues: CASSPAVLAMYEQYF. This chain connects TRBV11-2 to TRBJ2-7, with D possibly TRBD2 on 6 matching bases. CDR3 size: 15 residues. The V gene lost 5 bases and the J gene lost 4 bases, with 18 bases spanning the gap. The germline V gene encodes CDR1 SGHAT and CDR2 FQNNGV.

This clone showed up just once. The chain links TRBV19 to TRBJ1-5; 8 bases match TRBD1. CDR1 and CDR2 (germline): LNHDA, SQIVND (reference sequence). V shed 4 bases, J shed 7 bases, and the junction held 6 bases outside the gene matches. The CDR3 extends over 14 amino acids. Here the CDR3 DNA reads TGTGCCAGTAGTAACCCGACAGGGGAGCAGCCCCAGCATTTT. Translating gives CASSNPTGEQPQHF.

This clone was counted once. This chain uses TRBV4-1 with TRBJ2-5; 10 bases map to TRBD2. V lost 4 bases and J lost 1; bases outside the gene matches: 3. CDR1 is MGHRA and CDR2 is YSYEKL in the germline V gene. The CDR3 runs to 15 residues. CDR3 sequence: CASSRVAGGQETQYF. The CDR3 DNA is TGCGCCAGCAGCCGAGTAGCGGGAGGCCAAGAGACCCAGTACTTC.

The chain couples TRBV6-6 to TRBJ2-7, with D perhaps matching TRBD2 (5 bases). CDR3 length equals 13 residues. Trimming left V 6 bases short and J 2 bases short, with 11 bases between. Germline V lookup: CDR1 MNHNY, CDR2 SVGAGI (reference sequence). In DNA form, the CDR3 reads TGTGCCAGCAGGCGAGGACTCCCCTACGAGCAGTACTTC. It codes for CASRRGLPYEQYF.

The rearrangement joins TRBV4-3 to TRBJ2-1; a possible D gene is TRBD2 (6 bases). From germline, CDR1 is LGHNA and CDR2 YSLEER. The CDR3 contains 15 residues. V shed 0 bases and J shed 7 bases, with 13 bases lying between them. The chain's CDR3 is CASSQERVRDNEQFF. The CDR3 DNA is TGCGCCAGCAGCCAAGAAAGGGTGCGGGATAATGAGCAGTTCTTC.

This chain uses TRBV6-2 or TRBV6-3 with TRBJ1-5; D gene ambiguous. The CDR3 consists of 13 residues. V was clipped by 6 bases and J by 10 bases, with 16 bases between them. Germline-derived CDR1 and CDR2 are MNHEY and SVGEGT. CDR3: CASSHGWSVPQHF. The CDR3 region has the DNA TGTGCCAGCAGCCACGGCTGGAGTGTTCCCCAGCATTTT.

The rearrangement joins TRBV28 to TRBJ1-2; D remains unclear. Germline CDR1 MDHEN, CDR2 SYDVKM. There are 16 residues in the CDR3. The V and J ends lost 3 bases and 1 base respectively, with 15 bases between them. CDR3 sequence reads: CASSLEGSPFNYGYTF. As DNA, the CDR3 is TGTGCCAGCAGTTTGGAGGGAAGTCCCTTTAACTATGGCTACACCTTC.

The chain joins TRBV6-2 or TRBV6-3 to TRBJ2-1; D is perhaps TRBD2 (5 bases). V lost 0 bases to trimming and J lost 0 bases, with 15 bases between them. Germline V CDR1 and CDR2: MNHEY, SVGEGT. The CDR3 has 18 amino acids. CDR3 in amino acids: CASSYSVSRGSSYNEQFF. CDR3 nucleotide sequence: TGTGCCAGCAGTTACTCGGTCAGCAGAGGGAGCTCCTACAATGAGCAGTTCTTC.

The CDR3 sequence is CASSVEPTGGINTEAFF. In DNA, the CDR3 is TGTGCCAGCAGCGTGGAACCGACAGGGGGCATTAACACTGAAGCTTTCTTT. The V call is TRBV9, the J call TRBJ1-1, with 10 bases identical to TRBD1. This CDR3 is built from 17 residues. Germline trimming cut 2 bases from V and 2 bases from J; bases unmatched to any gene: 9. Germline V CDR1 and CDR2: SGDLS, YYNGEE.

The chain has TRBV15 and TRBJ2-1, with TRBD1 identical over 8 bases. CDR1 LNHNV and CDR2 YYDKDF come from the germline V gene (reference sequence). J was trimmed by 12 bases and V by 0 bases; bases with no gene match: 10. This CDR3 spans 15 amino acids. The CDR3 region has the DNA TGTGCCACCAGCAGAGACCCAGGGGGCCGGCCAGCGCAGTTCTTC. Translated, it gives CATSRDPGGRPAQFF.

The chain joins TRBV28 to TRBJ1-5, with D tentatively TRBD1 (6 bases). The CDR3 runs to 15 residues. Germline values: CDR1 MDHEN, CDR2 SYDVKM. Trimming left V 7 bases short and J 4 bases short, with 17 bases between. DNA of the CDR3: TGTGCCAGCACCCTTAGGAAGGGGGGGAATCAGCCCCAGCATTTT. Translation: CASTLRKGGNQPQHF. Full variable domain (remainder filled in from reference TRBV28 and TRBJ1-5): DVKVTQSSRYLVKRTGEKVFLECVQDMDHENMFWYRQDPGLGLRLIYFSYDVKMKEKGDIPEGYSVSREKKERFSLILESASTNQTSMYLCASTLRKGGNQPQHFGDGTRLSIL.

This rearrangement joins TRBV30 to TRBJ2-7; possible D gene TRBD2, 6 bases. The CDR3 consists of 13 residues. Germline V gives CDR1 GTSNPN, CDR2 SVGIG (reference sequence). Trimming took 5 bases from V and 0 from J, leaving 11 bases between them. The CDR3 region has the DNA TGTGCCTGGGGGGAGACTAGCTCCTACGAGCAGTACTTC. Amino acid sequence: CAWGETSSYEQYF.

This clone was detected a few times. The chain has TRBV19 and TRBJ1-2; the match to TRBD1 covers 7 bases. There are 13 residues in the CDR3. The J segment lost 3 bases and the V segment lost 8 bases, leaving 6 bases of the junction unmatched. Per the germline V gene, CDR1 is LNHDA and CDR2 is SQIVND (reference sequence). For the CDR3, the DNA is TGTGCCAGTTCCGACAGGGACGACTATGGCTACACCTTC. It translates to CASSDRDDYGYTF.

CDR3: CASKPSRVSSQPQHF. The DNA of the CDR3 is TGTGCCAGTAAACCCAGCAGGGTTTCAAGTCAGCCCCAGCATTTT. J is TRBJ1-5 and V is TRBV19; D possibly corresponds to TRBD1 (5 bases). Germline V gene lookup returns CDR1 LNHDA and CDR2 SQIVND (reference sequence). V was pared by 7 bases and J by 6 bases, with 19 bases between. The length of the CDR3 is 15 residues.

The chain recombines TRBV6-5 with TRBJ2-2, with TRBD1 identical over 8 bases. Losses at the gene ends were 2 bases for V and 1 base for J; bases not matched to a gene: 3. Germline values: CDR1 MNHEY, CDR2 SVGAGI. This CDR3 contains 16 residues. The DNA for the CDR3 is TGTGCCAGCAGTTACCACGACAGGGGGAACACCGGGGAGCTGTTTTTT. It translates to CASSYHDRGNTGELFF.

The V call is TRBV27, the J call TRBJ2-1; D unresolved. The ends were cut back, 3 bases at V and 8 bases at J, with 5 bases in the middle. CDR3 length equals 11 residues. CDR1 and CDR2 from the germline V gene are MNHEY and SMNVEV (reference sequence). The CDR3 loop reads CASSFGDEQFF. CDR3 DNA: TGTGCCAGCAGTTTTGGAGATGAGCAGTTCTTC.

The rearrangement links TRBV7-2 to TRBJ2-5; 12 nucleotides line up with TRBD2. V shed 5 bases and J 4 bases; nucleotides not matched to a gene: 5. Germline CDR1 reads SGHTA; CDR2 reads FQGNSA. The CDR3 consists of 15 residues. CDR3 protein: CASSPSGRAGETQYF. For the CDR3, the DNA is TGTGCCAGCAGCCCTAGCGGGAGGGCCGGAGAGACCCAGTACTTC.

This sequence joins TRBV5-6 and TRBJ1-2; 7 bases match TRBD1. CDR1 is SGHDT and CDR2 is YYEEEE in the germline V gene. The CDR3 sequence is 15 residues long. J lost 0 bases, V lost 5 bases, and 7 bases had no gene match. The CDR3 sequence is CASSYWDRSNYGYTF. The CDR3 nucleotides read TGTGCCAGCAGTTATTGGGACAGATCTAACTATGGCTACACCTTC.

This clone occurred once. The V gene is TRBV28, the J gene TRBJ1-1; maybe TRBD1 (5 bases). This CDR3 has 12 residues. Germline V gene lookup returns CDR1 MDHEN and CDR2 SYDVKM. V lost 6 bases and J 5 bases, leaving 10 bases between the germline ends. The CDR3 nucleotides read TGTGCCAGCAGCCTCAGGGTGACTGAAGCTTTCTTT. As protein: CASSLRVTEAFF.

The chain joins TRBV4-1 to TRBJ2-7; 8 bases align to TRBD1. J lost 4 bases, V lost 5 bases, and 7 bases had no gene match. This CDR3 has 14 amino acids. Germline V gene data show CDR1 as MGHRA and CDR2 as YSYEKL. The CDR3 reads CASSFDRGHYEQYF. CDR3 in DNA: TGCGCCAGCAGCTTCGACAGGGGTCATTACGAGCAGTACTTC.

In DNA form, the CDR3 reads TGCAGCGTTGGACAGGGGTCAGGGTACGAGCAGTACTTC. Protein sequence: CSVGQGSGYEQYF. The V gene is TRBV29-1, the J gene TRBJ2-7; TRBD1 agrees at 8 bases. The CDR3 length is 13 residues. Germline trimming cut 4 bases from V and 4 bases from J; bases unmatched to any gene: 6. CDR1 SQVTM and CDR2 ANQGSEA come from the germline V gene.

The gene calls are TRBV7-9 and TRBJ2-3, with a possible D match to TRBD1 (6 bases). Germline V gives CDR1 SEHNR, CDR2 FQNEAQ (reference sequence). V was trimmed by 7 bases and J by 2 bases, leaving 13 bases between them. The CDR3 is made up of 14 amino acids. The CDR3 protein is CASTRQVLTDTQYF. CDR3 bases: TGTGCCAGCACCCGACAGGTTCTCACAGATACGCAGTATTTT.

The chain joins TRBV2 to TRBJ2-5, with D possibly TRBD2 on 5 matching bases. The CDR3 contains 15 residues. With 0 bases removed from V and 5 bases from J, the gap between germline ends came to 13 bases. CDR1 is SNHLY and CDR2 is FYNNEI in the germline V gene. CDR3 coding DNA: TGTGCCAGCAGTGAAGCGCTCACCCCGGGGGAGACCCAGTACTTC. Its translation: CASSEALTPGETQYF.

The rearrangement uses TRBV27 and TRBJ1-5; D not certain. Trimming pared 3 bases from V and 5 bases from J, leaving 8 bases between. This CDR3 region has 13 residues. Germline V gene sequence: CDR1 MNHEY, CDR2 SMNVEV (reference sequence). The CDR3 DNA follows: TGTGCCAGCAGTTTTTCTCTCGATCAGCCCCAGCATTTT. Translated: CASSFSLDQPQHF.

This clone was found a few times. This chain's CDR3 is CASSSDRGYSSYEQYF. CDR3 sequence (DNA): TGTGCCAGCAGCTCCGATAGGGGGTATTCCTCCTACGAGCAGTACTTC. The chain recombines TRBV11-2 with TRBJ2-7, with D perhaps TRBD1 (6 bases). The V end was cut by 4 bases, the J end by 0 bases, with 16 bases between. The CDR3 extends over 16 amino acids. The germline CDR1 and CDR2 sequences are SGHAT and FQNNGV.

The CDR3 is CSVWTSGRKTQYF. The CDR3, as DNA: TGCAGCGTTTGGACTAGCGGGAGGAAGACCCAGTACTTC. The gene calls are TRBV29-1 and TRBJ2-5; 14 bases align to TRBD2. V lost 5 bases to trimming and J lost 6 bases; unmatched junction nucleotides: 2. Germline values: CDR1 SQVTM, CDR2 ANQGSEA. This CDR3 region has 13 residues.

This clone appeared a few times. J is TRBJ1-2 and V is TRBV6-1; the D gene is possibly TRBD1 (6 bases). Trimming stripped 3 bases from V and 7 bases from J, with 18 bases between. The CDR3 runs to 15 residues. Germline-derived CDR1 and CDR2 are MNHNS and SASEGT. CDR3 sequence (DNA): TGTGCCAGCAGTGACACCCTCAGGGGCCTAGGTGGCTACACCTTC. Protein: CASSDTLRGLGGYTF.